A single sample gave rise to the 13 T cell receptor beta chains below, sequenced in a study of beta chain features in type 1 diabetes. Findings and caveats of the study: People with Type 1 diabetes carried modestly yet significantly shorter TCRB CDR3s in all four CD4+ subsets.

The investigators reverse transcribed all of the isolated RNA, so they sequenced expressed TCRB transcripts. The data were produced by immunoSEQ multiplex PCR, yet TCRdb's version contains in-frame clones alone and is incomplete. The top ten clones hold about 0.6% of a sample with 400,000 or so clones, around 9.6% of them seen once. Antigens of these TCRs are unknown. The sequencing input was central memory CD4+ T cells from blood. The receptors derive from a man aged 30 to 45 with type 1 diabetes.

This clone was counted a few times. The V and J genes are TRBV30 and TRBJ2-5; TRBD2 aligns across 12 bases. The CDR3 spans 16 residues. V lost 2 bases, J lost 7 bases, and 11 bases stayed unmatched. Per the germline V gene, CDR1 is GTSNPN and CDR2 is SVGIG (reference sequence). This chain's CDR3 is CAWSQATSGSRATQYF. The CDR3 DNA follows: TGTGCCTGGAGTCAAGCGACTAGCGGGAGTCGGGCGACCCAGTACTTC.

Ten or more counts support this clone. The chain combines TRBV4-3 with TRBJ1-1; unclear D gene. The CDR3 contains 15 residues. Germline V CDR1 and CDR2: LGHNA, YSLEER. The V and J ends lost 0 bases and 5 bases respectively, with 13 bases between them. The DNA of the CDR3 is TGCGCCAGCAGCCAAGAAGCCCTGGCACGTACTGAAGCTTTCTTT. It codes for CASSQEALARTEAFF.

The rearrangement joins TRBV6-1 to TRBJ1-1; D perhaps matches TRBD1 (6 bases). This CDR3 comprises 13 residues. Germline assignment: CDR1 MNHNS and CDR2 SASEGT. Trimming shortened V by 8 bases and J by 0 bases, and 10 bases separated the two germline ends. DNA for the CDR3: TGTGCCAGCGCGGACAGCTTGAACACTGAAGCTTTCTTT. Protein product: CASADSLNTEAFF.

In regard to this clone: A much larger clone differs from this one at a single base, so this may be a read error. Other DNA sequences in this specimen translate into the identical CDR3. V gene TRBV2 combines with J gene TRBJ2-1, with D possibly TRBD2 on 6 matching bases. Germline V CDR1 and CDR2: SNHLY, FYNNEI. Trimming left V 6 bases short and J 0 bases short, with 6 bases between. The CDR3 is 13 residues long. As DNA, the CDR3 is TGTGCCAGCAGGGGGGGCTCCTACAATGAGCAGTTCTTC. This gives the protein CASRGGSYNEQFF.

This clone was recorded a few times. The genes are TRBV5-1 and TRBJ2-1; 8 bases align to TRBD2. Looked up from germline, CDR1 is SGHRS and CDR2 is YFSETQ. The CDR3 spans 16 residues. The junction had 8 bases not matched to a gene; V was cut back by 4 bases and J by 2 bases. CDR3: CASSAQAGATYNEQFF. DNA of the CDR3: TGCGCCAGCAGCGCCCAAGCGGGAGCAACCTACAATGAGCAGTTCTTC.

Concerning this clone: The sample holds other DNA sequences that translate to the same CDR3. V and J are TRBV28 and TRBJ2-3, with a weak D call TRBD2 (6 bases). There are 14 residues in the CDR3. The V and J ends lost 3 bases and 0 bases respectively, with 7 bases between them. The germline V gene has CDR1 MDHEN and CDR2 SYDVKM. CDR3 nucleotide sequence: TGTGCCAGCAGTTTGGCGGGGAGCACAGATACGCAGTATTTT. Translating it yields CASSLAGSTDTQYF.

CDR3 in amino acids: CASSLGLGKLQYF. CDR3 nucleotide sequence: TGTGCCAGCAGCTTAGGACTAGGAAAGCTCCAGTACTTC. This sequence joins TRBV7-3 and TRBJ2-5; 7 bases line up with TRBD2. The CDR3 loop spans 13 amino acids. Looked up from germline, CDR1 is SGHTA and CDR2 is FQGTGA. V lost 2 bases, J lost 10 bases, and 7 bases stayed unmatched.

This clone was seen a few times. The chain is built from TRBV11-2 and TRBJ2-7; 8 bases fit TRBD1. Unmatched junction bases numbered 9, after V lost 5 bases and J lost 6 bases. The CDR3 sequence is 14 residues long. Germline V gene sequence: CDR1 SGHAT, CDR2 FQNNGV. CDR3 residues: CASSVGGTGGEQYF. DNA for the CDR3: TGTGCCAGCAGCGTAGGGGGCACAGGGGGCGAGCAGTACTTC.

Only a few counts were recorded for this clone. V usage is TRBV6-6 and J usage is TRBJ2-7; D is ambiguous. The CDR3 sequence is 13 residues long. Germline V gene lookup returns CDR1 MNHNY and CDR2 SVGAGI (reference sequence). Trimming pared 0 bases from V and 5 bases from J, leaving 8 bases between. The chain's CDR3 is CASSYSQQNEQYF. CDR3 in DNA: TGTGCCAGCAGTTACTCCCAACAAAACGAGCAGTACTTC.

There are a few counts of this clone. The V and J genes are TRBV2 and TRBJ2-5, with D maybe TRBD2 (7 bases). Germline V gives CDR1 SNHLY, CDR2 FYNNEI. V was clipped by 5 bases and J by 4 bases, with 11 bases between them. The CDR3 consists of 13 residues. CDR3 coding DNA: TGTGCCAGCAGTTGGGGAGGGGGAGAGACCCAGTACTTC. Amino acids: CASSWGGGETQYF.

This clone was detected a few times. The chain couples TRBV5-1 to TRBJ1-1; D is ambiguous. Trimming stripped 3 bases from V and 3 bases from J, with 12 bases between. Germline V gene sequence: CDR1 SGHRS, CDR2 YFSETQ. The CDR3 totals 14 residues. CDR3 bases: TGCGCCAGCAGCTCGGTCCTCACCGACACTGAAGCTTTCTTT. Its translation is CASSSVLTDTEAFF. The full variable domain, rest sourced from reference TRBV5-1 and TRBJ1-1, is KAGVTQTPRYLIKTRGQQVTLSCSPISGHRSVSWYQQTPGQGLQFLFEYFSETQRNKGNFPGRFSGRQFSNSRSEMNVSTLELGDSALYLCASSSVLTDTEAFFGQGTRLTVV.

This clone was counted only a few times. The CDR3 DNA sequence: TGTGCCAGTAGCTCCAGTGGAGGGAGACGTTATAGCAATCAGCCCCAGCATTTT. It specifies CASSSSGGRRYSNQPQHF. V and J are TRBV19 and TRBJ1-5; D is uncertain. CDR1 and CDR2 from the germline V gene are LNHDA and SQIVND (reference sequence). The CDR3 has 18 residues. The ends were cut back, 6 bases at V and 0 bases at J, with 21 bases in the middle.

This clone occurred a few times. The chain carries TRBV4-1 and TRBJ2-1, with 8 bases identical to TRBD2. CDR1 is MGHRA and CDR2 is YSYEKL in the germline V gene. CDR3 size: 19 residues. V shed 0 bases, J shed 3 bases, and the junction held 13 bases outside the gene matches. The CDR3 here is CASSQDGGGASGHYNEQFF. Here the CDR3 DNA reads TGCGCCAGCAGCCAAGATGGTGGTGGTGCTAGCGGGCACTACAATGAGCAGTTCTTC.